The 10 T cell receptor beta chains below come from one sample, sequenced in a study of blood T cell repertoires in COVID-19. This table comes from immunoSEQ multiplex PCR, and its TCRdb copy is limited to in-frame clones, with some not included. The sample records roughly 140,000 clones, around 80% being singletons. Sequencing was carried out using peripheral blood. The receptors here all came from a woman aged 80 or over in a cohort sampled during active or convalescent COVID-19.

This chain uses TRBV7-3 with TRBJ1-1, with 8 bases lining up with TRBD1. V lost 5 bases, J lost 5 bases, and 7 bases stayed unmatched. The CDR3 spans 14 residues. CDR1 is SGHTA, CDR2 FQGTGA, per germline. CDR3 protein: CASSATGDGTEAFF. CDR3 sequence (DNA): TGTGCCAGCAGCGCGACAGGGGACGGGACTGAAGCTTTCTTT.

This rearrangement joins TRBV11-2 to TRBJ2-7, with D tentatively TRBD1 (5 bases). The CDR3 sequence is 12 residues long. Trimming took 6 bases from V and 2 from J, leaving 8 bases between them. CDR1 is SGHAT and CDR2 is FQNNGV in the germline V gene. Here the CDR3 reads CASRPTAYEQYF. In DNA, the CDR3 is TGTGCCAGCAGACCGACAGCCTACGAGCAGTACTTC.

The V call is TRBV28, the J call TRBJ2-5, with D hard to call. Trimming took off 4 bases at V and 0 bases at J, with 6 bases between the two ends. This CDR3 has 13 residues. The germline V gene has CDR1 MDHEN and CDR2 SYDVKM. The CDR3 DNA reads TGTGCCAGCAGTTCCCCAAACCAAGAGACCCAGTACTTC. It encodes CASSSPNQETQYF.

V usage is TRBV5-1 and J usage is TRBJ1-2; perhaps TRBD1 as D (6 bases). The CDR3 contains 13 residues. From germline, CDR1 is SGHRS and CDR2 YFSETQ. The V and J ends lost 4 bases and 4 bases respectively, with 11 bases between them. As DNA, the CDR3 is TGCGCCAGCAGCCAGGTGGGGGCCTATGGCTACACCTTC. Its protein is CASSQVGAYGYTF.

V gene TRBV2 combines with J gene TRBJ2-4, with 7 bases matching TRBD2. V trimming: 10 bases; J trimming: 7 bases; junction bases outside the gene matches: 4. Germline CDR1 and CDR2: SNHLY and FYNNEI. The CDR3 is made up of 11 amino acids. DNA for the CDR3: TGTGCCACCGGGGGGATGAACATTCAGTACTTC. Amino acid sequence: CATGGMNIQYF.

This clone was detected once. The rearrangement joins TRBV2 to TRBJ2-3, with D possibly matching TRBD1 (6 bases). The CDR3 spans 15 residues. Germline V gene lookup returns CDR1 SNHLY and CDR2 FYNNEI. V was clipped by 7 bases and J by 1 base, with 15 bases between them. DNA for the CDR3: TGTGCCAGCACGGGGAACCCAGGGGGCACAGATACGCAGTATTTT. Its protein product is CASTGNPGGTDTQYF.

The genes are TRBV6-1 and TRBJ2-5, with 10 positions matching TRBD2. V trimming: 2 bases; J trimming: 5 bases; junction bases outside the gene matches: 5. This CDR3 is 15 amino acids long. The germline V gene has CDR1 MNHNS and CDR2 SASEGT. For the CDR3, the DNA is TGTGCCAGCAGTGAAAGGCTAGCGGGGGCGGAGACCCAGTACTTC. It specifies CASSERLAGAETQYF.

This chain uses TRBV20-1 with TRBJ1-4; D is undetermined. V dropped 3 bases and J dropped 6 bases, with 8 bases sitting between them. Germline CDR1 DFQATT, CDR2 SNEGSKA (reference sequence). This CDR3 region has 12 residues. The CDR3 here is CSASYPDEKLFF. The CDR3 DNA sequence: TGCAGTGCTAGTTACCCAGATGAAAAACTGTTTTTT.

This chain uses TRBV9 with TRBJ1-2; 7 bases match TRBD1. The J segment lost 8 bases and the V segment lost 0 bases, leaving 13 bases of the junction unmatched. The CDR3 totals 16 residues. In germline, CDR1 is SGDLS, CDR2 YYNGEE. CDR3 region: CASSVDMTGFMGGYTF. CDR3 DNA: TGTGCCAGCAGCGTAGATATGACAGGGTTCATGGGGGGCTACACCTTC.

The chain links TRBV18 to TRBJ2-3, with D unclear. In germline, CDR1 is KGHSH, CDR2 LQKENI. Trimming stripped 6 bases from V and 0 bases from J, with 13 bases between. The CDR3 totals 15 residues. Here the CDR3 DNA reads TGTGCCAGCTCGTTCGGGTTTTCTAGCACAGATACGCAGTATTTT. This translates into CASSFGFSSTDTQYF.